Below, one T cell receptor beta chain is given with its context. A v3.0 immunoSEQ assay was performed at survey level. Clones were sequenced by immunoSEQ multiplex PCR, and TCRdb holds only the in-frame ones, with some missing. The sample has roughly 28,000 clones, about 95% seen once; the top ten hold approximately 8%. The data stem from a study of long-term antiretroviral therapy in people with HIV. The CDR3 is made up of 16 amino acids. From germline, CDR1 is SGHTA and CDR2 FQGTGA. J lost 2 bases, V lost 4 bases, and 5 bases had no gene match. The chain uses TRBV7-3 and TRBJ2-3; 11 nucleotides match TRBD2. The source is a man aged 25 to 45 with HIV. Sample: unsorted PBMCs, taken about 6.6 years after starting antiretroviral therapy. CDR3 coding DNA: TGTGCCAGCAGCTCACCACTAGCGGGGGCCACAGATACGCAGTATTTT. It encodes CASSSPLAGATDTQYF.